The 31 T cell receptor beta chains reported below all come from one sample, sequenced in a study of spatial heterogeneity in lung cancer. MiXCR, run by TCRdb on the 5' RACE reads, gives a single entry per CDR3 protein. The table lists roughly 4,100 distinct CDR3 sequences, approximately 16% of them singletons. As to time point: sample taken at primary tumor resection. The study sequenced unsorted whole RNA from tumor, nontumor lung or frozen PBMC. Sequenced material: PBMCs, taken at surgery. These receptors originate from a male donor with early-stage non-small cell lung cancer.

The V gene is TRBV11-2, the J gene TRBJ2-2; 12 bases align to TRBD2. This CDR3 spans 15 amino acids. With V trimmed by 5 bases and J by 5 bases, 3 bases remained unmatched. Looked up from germline, CDR1 is SGHAT and CDR2 is FQNNGV. The CDR3 spells CASSATSGRTGELFF. In nucleotides, the CDR3 is TGTGCCAGCAGCGCAACTAGCGGGAGGACCGGGGAGCTGTTTTTT.

In this sample, this clonotype turned up many times. The gene calls are TRBV28 and TRBJ2-7; 8 nucleotides agree with TRBD2. The CDR3 length is 16 residues. V lost 2 bases to trimming and J lost 5 bases; unmatched junction nucleotides: 11. Germline values: CDR1 MDHEN, CDR2 SYDVKM. The CDR3 spells CASSLTTSGTRNEQYF. The CDR3 nucleotides read TGTGCCAGCAGTTTAACCACTTCCGGGACTAGAAACGAGCAGTACTTC.

There are a few counts of this clonotype. This chain joins TRBV28 and TRBJ2-1; 7 positions match TRBD1. The CDR3 is made up of 17 amino acids. V gave up 5 bases and J gave up 4 bases; unmatched junction bases: 14. CDR1 and CDR2 (germline): MDHEN, SYDVKM. CDR3 amino acids: CASSPLSQGPSYNEQFF. The CDR3 nucleotides are TGTGCCAGCAGTCCCCTCTCACAGGGGCCCTCTTACAATGAGCAGTTCTTC. The full variable domain, its missing parts supplied by reference TRBV28 and TRBJ2-1, is DVKVTQSSRYLVKRTGEKVFLECVQDMDHENMFWYRQDPGLGLRLIYFSYDVKMKEKGDIPEGYSVSREKKERFSLILESASTNQTSMYLCASSPLSQGPSYNEQFFGPGTRLTVL.

This clonotype was found many times. V is TRBV7-9 and J is TRBJ2-7; maybe TRBD2 (7 bases). This CDR3 contains 18 residues. The V gene lost 2 bases and the J gene lost 1 base, with 21 bases spanning the gap. In germline, CDR1 is SEHNR, CDR2 FQNEAQ (reference sequence). The DNA of the CDR3 is TGTGCCAGCAGCTTACAGCCGCGGGGGCAGCAGGGATCCTACGAGCAGTACTTC. Residues: CASSLQPRGQQGSYEQYF.

This clonotype was seen repeatedly, ten times or more. The V gene is TRBV9, the J gene TRBJ1-6; no clear D. CDR1 and CDR2 (germline): SGDLS, YYNGEE. V was clipped by 7 bases and J by 7 bases, with 9 bases between them. CDR3 length equals 12 residues. The CDR3 loop reads CASGNSNSPLHF. The CDR3 DNA sequence: TGTGCCAGCGGCAATTCAAATTCACCCCTCCACTTT.

The chain employs TRBV12-3 or TRBV12-4 and TRBJ2-3, with TRBD2 matching 7 bases. The J segment lost 1 base and the V segment lost 6 bases, leaving 7 bases of the junction unmatched. This CDR3 contains 15 residues. This CDR3 reads CASRLTSEGTDTQYF. The CDR3 bases are TGTGCCAGCAGATTAACTAGCGAAGGCACAGATACGCAGTATTTT.

This clonotype came up many times. This rearrangement joins TRBV11-2 to TRBJ2-1, with D possibly being TRBD1 (6 bases). Germline CDR1 is SGHAT and CDR2 is FQNNGV. The CDR3 is 17 amino acids. The ends were cut back, 1 base at V and 9 bases at J, with 22 bases in the middle. This CDR3 reads CASSLAFRGRGRVEQFF. The CDR3 DNA reads as TGTGCCAGCAGCTTAGCTTTTAGGGGCAGGGGACGGGTTGAGCAGTTCTTC.

This clonotype was observed at least ten times. The genes are TRBV20-1 and TRBJ2-7; 7 bases match TRBD1. Trimming took 2 bases from V and 7 from J; bases not matched to a gene: 5. The CDR3 is 12 amino acids. Germline CDR1 is DFQATT and CDR2 is SNEGSKA (reference sequence). The CDR3 DNA reads as TGCAGTGCTAGACAGGGGGAGAGGGAGCAGTACTTC. Translating it yields CSARQGEREQYF.

This clonotype was recorded many times. This chain joins TRBV28 and TRBJ2-7; D not resolved. The CDR3 covers 13 residues. Germline V CDR1 and CDR2: MDHEN, SYDVKM. V lost 3 bases and J 0 bases, leaving 6 bases between the germline ends. CDR3 in DNA: TGTGCCAGCAGTTTCGGCCTCTCCTACGAGCAGTACTTC. Amino acid sequence: CASSFGLSYEQYF.

This clonotype was recorded many times. The gene calls are TRBV6-5 and TRBJ1-4, with TRBD1 matching over 11 bases. This CDR3 comprises 15 residues. V shed 0 bases, J shed 7 bases, and the junction held 1 base outside the gene matches. CDR1 MNHEY and CDR2 SVGAGI come from the germline V gene. CDR3 DNA sequence: TGTGCCAGCAGTTACTCGGACAGGGGGCTTGAAAAACTGTTTTTT. Protein: CASSYSDRGLEKLFF.

The gene calls are TRBV4-3 and TRBJ2-5; D may correspond to TRBD1 or TRBD2 (7 bases each). Trimming left V 2 bases short and J 1 base short, with 17 bases between. This CDR3 region has 17 residues. From germline, CDR1 is LGHNA and CDR2 YSLEER. DNA of the CDR3: TGCGCCAGCAGCCAAAATCCCAGGGGGGGTGGCCAAGAGACCCAGTACTTC. This gives the protein CASSQNPRGGGQETQYF.

This clonotype was recorded many times. The CDR3 loop is CASTLGGGQGYNEQFF. In DNA, the CDR3 is TGTGCCAGCACCCTTGGGGGGGGGCAGGGATACAATGAGCAGTTCTTC. The rearrangement joins TRBV12-3 or TRBV12-4 to TRBJ2-1; tentatively, D is TRBD2 (7 bases). This CDR3 region has 16 residues. Trimming took 7 bases from V and 4 from J, leaving 20 bases between them.

DNA of the CDR3: TGTGCCAGCAGTGGGACGGGTGGCGCTATCTACGAGCAGTACTTC. This encodes CASSGTGGAIYEQYF. The J gene is TRBJ2-7, the V gene TRBV6-5; either TRBD1 or TRBD2 may supply D (5 bases each). V lost 5 bases, J lost 3 bases, and 17 bases lay in between. CDR3 size: 15 residues. Per the germline V gene, CDR1 is MNHEY and CDR2 is SVGAGI.

Points on this clonotype: At one end the junction does not follow the germline gene, possibly because of a read error. V gene TRBV20-1 combines with J gene TRBJ2-5; tentative D call: TRBD1 (5 bases). The CDR3 is 14 residues long. Germline assignment: CDR1 DFQATT and CDR2 SNEGSKA (reference sequence). For the CDR3, the DNA is TGCAGTGCCAAAACCAGGGCCGACCAAGAGACCCGGTACTTC. Protein: CSAKTRADQETRYF.

This clonotype has a count of ten or more. The V call is TRBV18, the J call TRBJ2-3; no firm D call. This CDR3 has 12 residues. Per germline, CDR1 KGHSH and CDR2 LQKENI. V was clipped by 8 bases and J by 4 bases, with 10 bases between them. CDR3 sequence: CASRESADTQYF. In DNA, the CDR3 is TGTGCCAGCCGTGAATCTGCAGATACGCAGTATTTT.

This clonotype was found many times. The chain employs TRBV2 and TRBJ2-1, with 8 positions matching TRBD2. This CDR3 has 19 residues. Germline CDR1 reads SNHLY; CDR2 reads FYNNEI. The V and J ends lost 10 bases and 8 bases, in that order; junction bases with no gene match: 28. The CDR3 protein is CANSLTRESLGTSWDEQFF. CDR3 nucleotides: TGTGCCAACTCGCTCACCCGGGAGTCTCTAGGGACTAGTTGGGATGAGCAGTTCTTC.

In this sample, this clonotype turned up once. CDR3 in amino acids: CSATMWADTQYF. The CDR3 DNA reads as TGCAGTGCTACTATGTGGGCAGATACGCAGTATTTT. The chain is built from TRBV20-1 and TRBJ2-3; the D is unclear. The CDR3 has 12 residues. V was pared by 4 bases and J by 4 bases, with 9 bases between. Germline CDR1 is DFQATT and CDR2 is SNEGSKA (reference sequence).

This clonotype appeared many times. The chain links TRBV20-1 to TRBJ2-7, with D possibly matching TRBD1 (5 bases). This CDR3 comprises 13 residues. Looked up from germline, CDR1 is DFQATT and CDR2 is SNEGSKA (reference sequence). CDR3 DNA: TGCAGCGCCACAGGCGTCAGCTCCTACGAGCAGTACTTC. Translated, it gives CSATGVSSYEQYF.

The table lists this clonotype with a count of one. The chain joins TRBV29-1 to TRBJ2-1; D possibly uses TRBD1 or TRBD2 (5 bases each). CDR1 and CDR2 from the germline V gene are SQVTM and ANQGSEA. CDR3 size: 15 residues. Trimming took off 5 bases at V and 0 bases at J, with 14 bases between the two ends. CDR3 region: CSVSPGGSSYNEQFF. The CDR3 DNA sequence: TGCAGCGTTTCTCCTGGGGGAAGCTCCTACAATGAGCAGTTCTTC.

Only a few counts were recorded for this clonotype. CDR3 DNA: TGTGCCAGTAGTATGAGGCGAGCCGGCGGTACTGAGCAGTTCTTC. As protein: CASSMRRAGGTEQFF. This sequence joins TRBV19 and TRBJ2-1, with D unclear. Germline V gene sequence: CDR1 LNHDA, CDR2 SQIVND (reference sequence). The germline V and J ends were trimmed by 3 bases and 9 bases, with 18 bases remaining between them. The CDR3 runs 15 residues.

This clonotype was found a few times. The chain joins TRBV28 to TRBJ2-7; D remains unclear. Trimming pared 4 bases from V and 6 bases from J, leaving 10 bases between. Per the germline V gene, CDR1 is MDHEN and CDR2 is SYDVKM. The CDR3 is 12 residues long. The CDR3 spells CASSSTVSEQYF. CDR3 in DNA: TGTGCCAGCAGTTCGACCGTATCCGAGCAGTACTTC.

The table lists this clonotype with many counts. This chain joins TRBV24-1 and TRBJ2-7; 7 nucleotides align to TRBD1. V dropped 5 bases and J dropped 1; count of bases not matched to a gene: 13. Germline V gene lookup returns CDR1 KGHDR and CDR2 SFDVKD. This CDR3 has 17 residues. As DNA, the CDR3 is TGTGCCACCAGTGCCTCTACCCAGGGGGTCAGGTCCTACGAGCAGTACTTC. This encodes CATSASTQGVRSYEQYF.

In its sample, this clonotype was seen many times. The chain uses TRBV5-1 and TRBJ2-3, with 9 bases that match TRBD2. J lost 2 bases, V lost 4 bases, and 11 bases had no gene match. From germline, CDR1 is SGHRS and CDR2 YFSETQ. This CDR3 is 17 amino acids long. The CDR3 DNA follows: TGCGCCAGCAGCCCTGGAGGGAGCGGGGGGCCCACAGATACGCAGTATTTT. Translation gives CASSPGGSGGPTDTQYF.

This clonotype has a count of ten or more. The chain joins TRBV11-2 to TRBJ2-7; TRBD2 is a possible D gene (6 bases). V was trimmed by 4 bases and J by 4 bases, leaving 20 bases between them. There are 16 residues in the CDR3. CDR1 is SGHAT and CDR2 is FQNNGV in the germline V gene. CDR3 residues: CASSSYHRTTTYEQYF. CDR3 DNA sequence: TGTGCCAGCAGCTCCTACCACCGGACTACCACTTACGAGCAGTACTTC.

This clonotype occurred many times. The CDR3 nucleotides are TGTGCCACCAGTGATTTGAGCGGGGTGGAGGAGACCCAGTACTTC. Protein: CATSDLSGVEETQYF. V gene TRBV24-1 combines with J gene TRBJ2-5, with 7 bases that match TRBD2. V trimming: 0 bases; J trimming: 5 bases; junction bases outside the gene matches: 5. The CDR3 spans 15 residues. In germline, CDR1 is KGHDR, CDR2 SFDVKD.

This clonotype has just a few counts. CDR3 residues: CASRGWGNQPQHF. The CDR3 bases are TGTGCCAGCAGGGGCTGGGGGAATCAGCCCCAGCATTTT. The rearrangement links TRBV6-2 or TRBV6-3 to TRBJ1-5; D might be TRBD1 (5 bases). CDR3 size: 13 residues. Germline V gives CDR1 MNHEY, CDR2 SVGEGT. Trimming cost V 6 bases and J 4 bases, with 10 bases left between them.

This clonotype was seen repeatedly, ten times or more. The V and J genes are TRBV5-4 and TRBJ2-5; D may be TRBD2 (7 bases). V lost 6 bases and J 1 base, leaving 16 bases between the germline ends. Germline V gene sequence: CDR1 SGHNT, CDR2 YYREEE (reference sequence). The CDR3 spans 15 residues. In DNA, the CDR3 is TGTGCCAGCATGACCCTTGGGGGGGCCCAAGAGACCCAGTACTTC. Its translation is CASMTLGGAQETQYF.

This clonotype was observed at least ten times. The chain employs TRBV7-2 and TRBJ2-5, with D possibly being TRBD2 (6 bases). CDR1 and CDR2 (germline): SGHTA, FQGNSA. The CDR3 runs to 13 residues. Between the trimmed V and J ends, which lost 5 bases and 4 bases, there was a span of 11 bases. This CDR3 reads CASSGGPTETQYF. CDR3 nucleotides: TGTGCCAGCAGCGGAGGGCCAACAGAGACCCAGTACTTC.

This clonotype has at least ten counts. The chain employs TRBV11-2 and TRBJ2-3; TRBD2 matches at 9 bases. CDR3 length: 20 residues. Unmatched junction bases numbered 16, after V lost 2 bases and J lost 1 base. Per the germline V gene, CDR1 is SGHAT and CDR2 is FQNNGV. The CDR3 nucleotides are TGTGCCAGCAGCTTATCCGCTCTAGCGGGACGTGCTTCGCGCACAGATACGCAGTATTTT. It specifies CASSLSALAGRASRTDTQYF.

The rearrangement uses TRBV28 and TRBJ1-2; 7 bases agree with TRBD1. J lost 5 bases, V lost 10 bases, and 13 bases had no gene match. This CDR3 comprises 14 residues. Germline CDR1 reads MDHEN; CDR2 reads SYDVKM. The CDR3 DNA is TGTGCCACCCTCCAGCGGGCAGGGGGGTATGGCTACACCTTC. It yields the protein CATLQRAGGYGYTF.

The DNA for the CDR3 is TGTGCCAGCAGGGGGACAGGGGGCCCCTACGAGCAGTACTTC. Encoded protein: CASRGTGGPYEQYF. The V and J genes are TRBV28 and TRBJ2-7; 12 nucleotides match TRBD1. The germline CDR1 and CDR2 sequences are MDHEN and SYDVKM. The CDR3 sequence is 14 residues long. The V segment lost 6 bases and the J segment 2 bases; nucleotides outside the gene matches: 2.